The 6 T cell receptor beta chains given below trace back to one sample, sequenced in a study of technical replicates of blood from four donors. Some clones are missing from TCRdb's copy, which holds only in-frame ones; the method was immunoSEQ multiplex PCR. The sample lists 50,000 to 70,000 clones, around 93% seen once, with less than 5.5% in the top ten. Source material: PBMCs. The source is a human donor in good health. Some clones in this sample may be carry-over from other donors' samples.

The V gene is TRBV5-6, the J gene TRBJ2-7; D may be TRBD2 (6 bases). Between the trimmed V and J ends, which lost 0 bases and 7 bases, there was a span of 14 bases. The germline gives CDR1 SGHDT, CDR2 YYEEEE. The length of the CDR3 is 14 residues. The CDR3 reads CASSLGWGVREQYF. DNA for the CDR3: TGTGCCAGCAGCTTGGGTTGGGGGGTTAGGGAGCAGTACTTC.

In its sample, this clone is medium-sized. The chain uses TRBV4-3 and TRBJ1-1; D remains unclear. The CDR3 extends over 14 amino acids. CDR1 and CDR2 from the germline V gene are LGHNA and YSLEER. Between the trimmed V and J ends, which lost 4 bases and 3 bases, there was a span of 12 bases. CDR3 nucleotides: TGCGCCAGCAGCCGAAACAGACCCTACACTGAAGCTTTCTTT. Protein product: CASSRNRPYTEAFF.

This chain connects TRBV27 to TRBJ2-1, with 13 bases lining up with TRBD2. The CDR3 covers 14 residues. Germline V lookup: CDR1 MNHEY, CDR2 SMNVEV (reference sequence). Trimming cost V 5 bases and J 10 bases; bases outside gene matches: 5. The CDR3 protein is CASSRTSGRNEQFF. In DNA form, the CDR3 reads TGTGCCAGCAGTCGGACTAGCGGGAGAAACGAGCAGTTCTTC.

This clone was picked up one time. The chain couples TRBV7-9 to TRBJ2-5; D is possibly TRBD1 (6 bases). CDR3 size: 15 residues. V lost 1 base and J 4 bases, leaving 13 bases between the germline ends. Germline-derived CDR1 and CDR2 are SEHNR and FQNEAQ (reference sequence). The CDR3 is CASSLVSGAGETQYF. CDR3 bases: TGTGCCAGCAGCTTAGTTTCAGGGGCTGGAGAGACCCAGTACTTC.

V is TRBV18 and J is TRBJ1-1, with no clear D. Trimming stripped 6 bases from V and 1 base from J, with 9 bases between. The germline CDR1 and CDR2 sequences are KGHSH and LQKENI. The CDR3 extends over 13 amino acids. DNA of the CDR3: TGTGCCAGCTCCAAAACAGAGAACACTGAAGCTTTCTTT. Translating it yields CASSKTENTEAFF.

V is TRBV27 and J is TRBJ1-2; TRBD1 matches at 7 bases. The length of the CDR3 is 13 residues. The V gene end was trimmed by 2 bases and the J gene end by 3 bases; junction bases not matched to a gene: 0. Per germline, CDR1 MNHEY and CDR2 SMNVEV (reference sequence). CDR3 coding DNA: TGTGCCAGCAGTTTAACAGGGGACTATGGCTACACCTTC. It is translated as CASSLTGDYGYTF.